The rows below give T cell receptor beta chains drawn from one sample of a study of blood T cell repertoires in COVID-19. TCRdb's table, derived via immunoSEQ multiplex PCR, lists solely in-frame clones and lacks some. The sample yields fewer than 200,000 clones, roughly four fifths seen once. Sequencing was done on a sample of PBMCs or T cells enriched from blood (not recorded which). These receptors were taken from a man in his forties or fifties who had recovered from COVID-19. Each CDR3 is given with its conserved first and last residue. The order of the fields is D gene, J gene, V gene, clone size, CDR3 DNA, CDR3 protein. D genes are given only for firm matches. Not all rows give a size; the values are once, few, many and, for expanded clones, a class.

d_call: -
j_call: TRBJ1-3
v_call: TRBV18
clone_size: -
cdr3_nt: TGTGCCAGCTCACCACTTCCCTCGAATTCAGGGGGAAACACCATATATTTT
cdr3_aa: CASSPLPSNSGGNTIYF

d_call: -
j_call: TRBJ2-7
v_call: TRBV7-6
clone_size: -
cdr3_nt: TGTGCCAGCAGCTCCCATTCCTACGAGCAGTACTTC
cdr3_aa: CASSSHSYEQYF

d_call: TRBD1
j_call: TRBJ2-2
v_call: TRBV5-1
clone_size: -
cdr3_nt: TGCGCCAGTAAAGCTGGTAGGACAGGGGTCGTCCCCGGGGAGCTGTTTTTT
cdr3_aa: CASKAGRTGVVPGELFF

d_call: -
j_call: TRBJ2-1
v_call: TRBV2
clone_size: -
cdr3_nt: TGTGCCAGCAGTGACAGGATGCAGTACAATGAGCAGTTCTTC
cdr3_aa: CASSDRMQYNEQFF

d_call: TRBD2
j_call: TRBJ2-5
v_call: TRBV7-3
clone_size: -
cdr3_nt: TGTGCCAGCAGCTTCGGGAGGAGGGAGACCCAGTACTTC
cdr3_aa: CASSFGRRETQYF

d_call: -
j_call: TRBJ1-3
v_call: TRBV28
clone_size: -
cdr3_nt: TGTGCCAGCGGAGGAGGAGGCTCTGGAAACACCATATATTTT
cdr3_aa: CASGGGGSGNTIYF

d_call: -
j_call: TRBJ1-3
v_call: TRBV3-1/TRBV3-2
clone_size: -
cdr3_nt: TGTGCCAGCAGCCAAGTCGCGTCGCCAGGGGCCTCTGGAAACACCATATATTTT
cdr3_aa: CASSQVASPGASGNTIYF

d_call: -
j_call: TRBJ1-1
v_call: TRBV7-9
clone_size: -
cdr3_nt: TGTGCCAGCAGCGCGCGGACAGAGGGGATGAACACTGAAGCTTTCTTT
cdr3_aa: CASSARTEGMNTEAFF

d_call: TRBD1
j_call: TRBJ1-2
v_call: TRBV5-1
clone_size: -
cdr3_nt: TGCGCCAGCAGCCTAGACGCGGGACAGGGGGACGGTGGCTACACCTTC
cdr3_aa: CASSLDAGQGDGGYTF

d_call: TRBD1
j_call: TRBJ1-5
v_call: TRBV7-2
clone_size: -
cdr3_nt: TGTGCCAGCAGCTCTGTCTGTGGGACAGGGTTTTATAGCAATCAGCCCCAGCATTTT
cdr3_aa: CASSSVCGTGFYSNQPQHF

d_call: -
j_call: TRBJ2-7
v_call: TRBV7-2
clone_size: -
cdr3_nt: TGTGCCAGCAGCTTAGCGGGGCCTTCCTACGAGCAGTACTTC
cdr3_aa: CASSLAGPSYEQYF

d_call: TRBD1
j_call: TRBJ2-3
v_call: TRBV29-1
clone_size: -
cdr3_nt: TGCAGCGCCCATCGGGACAGGAGCCACACAGATACGCAGTATTTT
cdr3_aa: CSAHRDRSHTDTQYF

d_call: TRBD1
j_call: TRBJ1-1
v_call: TRBV19
clone_size: -
cdr3_nt: TGTGCCAGTAGAAGGACAGGGGGCGAGGGTGAAGCTTTCTTT
cdr3_aa: CASRRTGGEGEAFF

d_call: -
j_call: TRBJ1-5
v_call: TRBV19
clone_size: once
cdr3_nt: TGTGCCAGTAGTATAGAACAGCAAGGCTATCAGCCCCAGCATTTT
cdr3_aa: CASSIEQQGYQPQHF

d_call: TRBD1
j_call: TRBJ1-5
v_call: TRBV10-3
clone_size: once
cdr3_nt: TGTGCCATCAGTGAGGGACAGGGATTGAAGCACAATCAGCCCCAGCATTTT
cdr3_aa: CAISEGQGLKHNQPQHF

d_call: -
j_call: TRBJ2-5
v_call: TRBV2
clone_size: -
cdr3_nt: TGTGCCAGCAGCCCCGAGGTCGAGACCCAGTACTTC
cdr3_aa: CASSPEVETQYF

d_call: -
j_call: TRBJ1-3
v_call: TRBV7-9
clone_size: -
cdr3_nt: TGTGCCAGCAGCTTAGCGGGGGGGGCTGGAAACACCATATATTTT
cdr3_aa: CASSLAGGAGNTIYF

d_call: -
j_call: TRBJ1-2
v_call: TRBV29-1
clone_size: -
cdr3_nt: TGCAGCGGTGGCCCACAGGGATTTCTGGGCTACACCTTC
cdr3_aa: CSGGPQGFLGYTF

d_call: TRBD1
j_call: TRBJ2-1
v_call: TRBV2
clone_size: -
cdr3_nt: TGTGCCAGCAGGCATACAGGGGACCTGGATGAGCAGTTCTTC
cdr3_aa: CASRHTGDLDEQFF

d_call: -
j_call: TRBJ1-2
v_call: TRBV2
clone_size: -
cdr3_nt: TGTGCCAGCAGTCAAAGGGAGTATGGCTACACCTTC
cdr3_aa: CASSQREYGYTF

d_call: -
j_call: TRBJ1-2
v_call: TRBV29-1
clone_size: -
cdr3_nt: TGCAGCGGAAAGCGGGCGGACTATGGCTACACCTTC
cdr3_aa: CSGKRADYGYTF

d_call: -
j_call: TRBJ1-3
v_call: TRBV11-2
clone_size: -
cdr3_nt: TGTGCCAGCAGCCAAGACAGAATCTCTGGAAACACCATATATTTT
cdr3_aa: CASSQDRISGNTIYF

d_call: TRBD2
j_call: TRBJ2-7
v_call: TRBV5-1
clone_size: -
cdr3_nt: TGCGCCAGCAGCTTGACAGCGGGGGCGATTGAGCAGTACTTC
cdr3_aa: CASSLTAGAIEQYF

d_call: TRBD2
j_call: TRBJ2-7
v_call: TRBV27
clone_size: once
cdr3_nt: TGTGCCAGCAGTTTGGCTTCCAGCGGGGACGAGCAGTACTTC
cdr3_aa: CASSLASSGDEQYF

d_call: TRBD2
j_call: TRBJ2-3
v_call: TRBV4-2
clone_size: -
cdr3_nt: TGTGCCAGCAGCCTCCGGGGGGATAGCACAGATACGCAGTATTTT
cdr3_aa: CASSLRGDSTDTQYF

d_call: -
j_call: TRBJ1-2
v_call: TRBV5-1
clone_size: -
cdr3_nt: TGCGCCAGCAGCTTGGGAGGGCAGCTTAGAAACTATGGCTACACCTTC
cdr3_aa: CASSLGGQLRNYGYTF

d_call: -
j_call: TRBJ1-4
v_call: TRBV7-2
clone_size: -
cdr3_nt: TGTGCCAGCAGCCAATACCTCCGGAGGGAAGGGGAAAAACTGTTTTTT
cdr3_aa: CASSQYLRREGEKLFF

d_call: TRBD1
j_call: TRBJ1-2
v_call: TRBV12-3/TRBV12-4
clone_size: -
cdr3_nt: TGTGCCAGCATCTTGACAGGGGGCCTTGGCTACACCTTC
cdr3_aa: CASILTGGLGYTF

d_call: TRBD2
j_call: TRBJ2-1
v_call: TRBV2
clone_size: -
cdr3_nt: TGTGCCAGCTCGACTAGCGGGGGGTACAATGAGCAGTTCTTC
cdr3_aa: CASSTSGGYNEQFF

d_call: TRBD1
j_call: TRBJ2-6
v_call: TRBV7-9
clone_size: -
cdr3_nt: TGTGCCAGCAGCTTAGTTGCAGGGGGCGTAACTGGGGCCAACGTCCTGACTTTC
cdr3_aa: CASSLVAGGVTGANVLTF

d_call: -
j_call: TRBJ1-2
v_call: TRBV12-3/TRBV12-4
clone_size: -
cdr3_nt: TGTGCCAGCAGTGTCAGGGTCTATGGCTACACCTTC
cdr3_aa: CASSVRVYGYTF

d_call: TRBD2
j_call: TRBJ2-3
v_call: TRBV7-2
clone_size: -
cdr3_nt: TGTGCCAGCAGCTTTCAGTTCTCCGGGACTAGCGGGGTCATGCAGTATTTT
cdr3_aa: CASSFQFSGTSGVMQYF

d_call: TRBD2
j_call: TRBJ2-7
v_call: TRBV6-5
clone_size: -
cdr3_nt: TGTGCCAGCAGGTCTAGCGGGGGGCCTTCGGCCGAGCAGTACTTC
cdr3_aa: CASRSSGGPSAEQYF

d_call: -
j_call: TRBJ2-2
v_call: TRBV5-6
clone_size: -
cdr3_nt: TGTGCCAGCAGCTTGAGGGGCGGCGGGGAGCTGTTTTTT
cdr3_aa: CASSLRGGGELFF

d_call: TRBD1
j_call: TRBJ1-6
v_call: TRBV11-2
clone_size: -
cdr3_nt: TGTGCCAGCAGCTTAGGACAGGGAGACTCACCCCTCCACTTT
cdr3_aa: CASSLGQGDSPLHF

d_call: -
j_call: TRBJ2-7
v_call: TRBV7-2
clone_size: -
cdr3_nt: TGTGCCAGCAGCGCGTCCTACGAGCAGTACTTC
cdr3_aa: CASSASYEQYF

d_call: -
j_call: TRBJ1-6
v_call: TRBV10-3
clone_size: -
cdr3_nt: TGTGCCATCAGGCCGAACACAGATAATTCACCCCTCCACTTT
cdr3_aa: CAIRPNTDNSPLHF

d_call: TRBD1
j_call: TRBJ1-3
v_call: TRBV29-1
clone_size: few
cdr3_nt: TGCAGCGTGGAAGCCGGGACAGGGGAGCCCATATATTTT
cdr3_aa: CSVEAGTGEPIYF

d_call: -
j_call: TRBJ2-7
v_call: TRBV19
clone_size: -
cdr3_nt: TGTGCCAGTAGTATTGGGCTGAATTCCTACGAGCAGTACTTC
cdr3_aa: CASSIGLNSYEQYF

d_call: TRBD1
j_call: TRBJ2-2
v_call: TRBV7-3
clone_size: -
cdr3_nt: TGTGCCAGCAGCTTAGGACAGGGGGCACGGGGCACCGGGGAGCTGTTTTTT
cdr3_aa: CASSLGQGARGTGELFF